This T cell receptor (beta chain) is drawn from a study of memory B cells and T cells in multiple sclerosis. The CDR3 length is 17 residues. CDR1 and CDR2 from the germline V gene are SGHRS and YFSETQ. The V end lost 2 bases, the J end lost 0 bases, and 14 bases lay between the germline ends. Here immunoSEQ multiplex PCR was the method, and the copy in TCRdb shows in-frame clones only, minus some. Here the sample spans some 7,900 clones, around 50% being singletons. The sequencing sample was made of memory (CD45RO+) CD8+ T cells from blood. The rearrangement uses TRBV5-1 and TRBJ2-2, with D perhaps matching TRBD1 (6 bases). This TCR was recovered from a human donor with multiple sclerosis. As DNA, the CDR3 is TGCGCCAGCAGCTTATCTATTGACAGGACGAACACCGGGGAGCTGTTTTTT. As protein: CASSLSIDRTNTGELFF.